This T cell receptor beta chain was documented in a study of shared clonotypes between healthy human individuals. Study-wide results and limits: Sharing across several donors was seen in 4% to 5% of naive CD4 clonotypes. Since donors were few, the genetic and exposure-history diversity represented was limited. Non-shared clonotypes displayed generation probabilities falling below those of clonotypes present in all four donors.

The method was immunoSEQ multiplex PCR; TCRdb's version includes in-frame clones alone and lacks a portion of them. This table holds approximately 2,000,000 clones, 80% to 95% found once. Details on this clone: Its specificity is unknown.

CD45RO-negative, CCR7-positively selected cells formed the naive CD8 fraction, excluding terminally differentiated effector memory CD45RA+ cells. CDR3 length: 16 residues. CDR1 SGHRS and CDR2 YFSETQ come from the germline V gene. V was cut by 0 bases and J by 2 bases, with 14 bases left in between. The J gene is TRBJ1-1, the V gene TRBV5-1; D is ambiguous. Sequenced input: naive CD8+ T cells from PBMCs. This receptor was taken from a man aged 18-30 years in good health. Some clones in this sample may be carry-over from other donors' samples. The CDR3 protein is CASSLVTTSTNTEAFF. For the CDR3, the DNA is TGCGCCAGCAGCTTGGTCACAACAAGTACCAACACTGAAGCTTTCTTT. Looking up the rest from reference TRBV5-1 and TRBJ1-1 gives the full variable domain: KAGVTQTPRYLIKTRGQQVTLSCSPISGHRSVSWYQQTPGQGLQFLFEYFSETQRNKGNFPGRFSGRQFSNSRSEMNVSTLELGDSALYLCASSLVTTSTNTEAFFGQGTRLTVV.